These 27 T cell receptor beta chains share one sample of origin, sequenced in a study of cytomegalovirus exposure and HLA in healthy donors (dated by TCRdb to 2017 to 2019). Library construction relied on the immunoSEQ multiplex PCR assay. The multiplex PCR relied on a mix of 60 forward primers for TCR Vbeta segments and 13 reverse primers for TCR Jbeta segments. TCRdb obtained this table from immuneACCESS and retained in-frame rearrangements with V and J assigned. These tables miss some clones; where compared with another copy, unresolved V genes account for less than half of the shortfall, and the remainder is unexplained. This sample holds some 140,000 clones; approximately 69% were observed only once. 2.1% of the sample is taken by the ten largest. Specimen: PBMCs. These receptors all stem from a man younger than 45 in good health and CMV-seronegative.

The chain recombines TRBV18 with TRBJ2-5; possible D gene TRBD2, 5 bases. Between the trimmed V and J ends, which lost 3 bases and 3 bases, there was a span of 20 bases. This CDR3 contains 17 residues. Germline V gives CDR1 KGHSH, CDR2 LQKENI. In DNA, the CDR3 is TGTGCCAGCTCACCGAGAATAGCGCGTACTTATAAAGAGACCCAGTACTTC. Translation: CASSPRIARTYKETQYF.

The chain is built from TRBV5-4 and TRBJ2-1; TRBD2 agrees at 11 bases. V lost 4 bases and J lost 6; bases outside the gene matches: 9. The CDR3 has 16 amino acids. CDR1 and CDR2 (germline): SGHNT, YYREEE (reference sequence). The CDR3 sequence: CASSHDRLAGGNEQFF. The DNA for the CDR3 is TGTGCCAGCAGCCACGACCGGCTAGCGGGGGGCAATGAGCAGTTCTTC.

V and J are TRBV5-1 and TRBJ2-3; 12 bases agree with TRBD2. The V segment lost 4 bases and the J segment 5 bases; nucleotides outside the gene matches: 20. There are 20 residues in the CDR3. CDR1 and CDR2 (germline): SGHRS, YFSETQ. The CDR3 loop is CASSLPHRALAGGQEDTQYF. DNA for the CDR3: TGCGCCAGCAGCCTCCCGCATAGGGCTCTAGCGGGGGGGCAGGAAGATACGCAGTATTTT. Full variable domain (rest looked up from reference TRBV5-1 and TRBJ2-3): KAGVTQTPRYLIKTRGQQVTLSCSPISGHRSVSWYQQTPGQGLQFLFEYFSETQRNKGNFPGRFSGRQFSNSRSEMNVSTLELGDSALYLCASSLPHRALAGGQEDTQYFGPGTRLTVL.

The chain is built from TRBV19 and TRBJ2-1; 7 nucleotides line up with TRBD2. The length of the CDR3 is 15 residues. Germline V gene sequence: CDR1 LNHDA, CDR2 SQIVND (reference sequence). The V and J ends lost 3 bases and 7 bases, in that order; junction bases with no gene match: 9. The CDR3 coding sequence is TGTGCCAGTAGTATGTCCGCCATGGGGGGGAATGAGCAGTTCTTC. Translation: CASSMSAMGGNEQFF.

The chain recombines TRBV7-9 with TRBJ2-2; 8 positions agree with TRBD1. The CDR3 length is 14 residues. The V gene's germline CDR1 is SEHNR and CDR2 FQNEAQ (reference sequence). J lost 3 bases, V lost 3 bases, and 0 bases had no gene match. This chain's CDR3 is CASSLDRDTGELFF. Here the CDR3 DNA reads TGTGCCAGCAGCTTGGACAGGGACACCGGGGAGCTGTTTTTT.

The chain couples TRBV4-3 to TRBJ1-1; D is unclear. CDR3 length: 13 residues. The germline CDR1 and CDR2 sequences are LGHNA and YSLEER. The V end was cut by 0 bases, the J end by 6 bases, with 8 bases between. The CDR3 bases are TGCGCCAGCAGCCAAGACTCCCTGTCTGAAGCTTTCTTT. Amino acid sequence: CASSQDSLSEAFF.

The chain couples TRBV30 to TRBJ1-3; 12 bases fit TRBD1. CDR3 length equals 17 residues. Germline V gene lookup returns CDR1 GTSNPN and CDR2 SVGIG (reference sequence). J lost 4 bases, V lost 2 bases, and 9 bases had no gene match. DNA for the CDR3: TGTGCCTGGAGTTTATACGGGACAGGGGGCGCCGGAAACACCATATATTTT. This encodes CAWSLYGTGGAGNTIYF.

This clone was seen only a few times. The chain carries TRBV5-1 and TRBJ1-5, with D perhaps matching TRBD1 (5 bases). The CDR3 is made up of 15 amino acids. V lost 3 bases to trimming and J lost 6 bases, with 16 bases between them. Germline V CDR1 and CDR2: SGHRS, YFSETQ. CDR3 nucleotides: TGCGCCAGCAGCTCCACGACGGGGGGAAGTCAGCCCCAGCATTTT. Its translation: CASSSTTGGSQPQHF.

The CDR3 DNA is TGTGCCAGTAGTTCCGGCACTGAAGCTTTCTTT. This sequence encodes CASSSGTEAFF. The chain employs TRBV19 and TRBJ1-1; D is unresolved. The CDR3 consists of 11 residues. The germline V gene encodes CDR1 LNHDA and CDR2 SQIVND (reference sequence). Deletions cut 5 bases from V and 4 bases from J, with 5 bases between.

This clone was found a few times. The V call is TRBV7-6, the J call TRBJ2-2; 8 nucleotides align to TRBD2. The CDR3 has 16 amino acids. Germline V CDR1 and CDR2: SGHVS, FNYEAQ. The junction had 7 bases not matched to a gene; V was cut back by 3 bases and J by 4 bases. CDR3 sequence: CASSLSGGVSTGELFF. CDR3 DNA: TGTGCCAGCAGCTTGAGCGGGGGAGTGAGCACCGGGGAGCTGTTTTTT.

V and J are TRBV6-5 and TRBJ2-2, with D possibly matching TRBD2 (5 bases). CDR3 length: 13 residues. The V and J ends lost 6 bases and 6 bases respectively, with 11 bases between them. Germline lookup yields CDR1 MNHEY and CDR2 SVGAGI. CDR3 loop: CASSRTPPGELFF. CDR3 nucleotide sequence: TGTGCCAGCAGCCGGACTCCACCCGGGGAGCTGTTTTTT.

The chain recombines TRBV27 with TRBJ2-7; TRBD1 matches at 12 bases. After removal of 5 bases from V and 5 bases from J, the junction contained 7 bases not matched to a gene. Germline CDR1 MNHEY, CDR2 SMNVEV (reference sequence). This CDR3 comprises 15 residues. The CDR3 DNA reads TGTGCCAGCAGTACTGGGACAGGGGGCTTCAACGAGCAGTACTTC. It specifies CASSTGTGGFNEQYF.

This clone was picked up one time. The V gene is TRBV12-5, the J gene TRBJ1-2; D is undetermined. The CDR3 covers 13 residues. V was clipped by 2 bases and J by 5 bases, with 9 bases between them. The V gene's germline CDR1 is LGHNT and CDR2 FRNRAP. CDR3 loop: CASGLKPPYGYTF. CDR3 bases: TGTGCTAGTGGTTTGAAGCCCCCTTATGGCTACACCTTC. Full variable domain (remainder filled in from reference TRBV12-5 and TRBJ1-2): DARVTQTPRHKVTEMGQEVTMRCQPILGHNTVFWYRQTMMQGLELLAYFRNRAPLDDSGMPKDRFSAEMPDATLATLKIQPSEPRDSAVYFCASGLKPPYGYTFGSGTRLTVV.

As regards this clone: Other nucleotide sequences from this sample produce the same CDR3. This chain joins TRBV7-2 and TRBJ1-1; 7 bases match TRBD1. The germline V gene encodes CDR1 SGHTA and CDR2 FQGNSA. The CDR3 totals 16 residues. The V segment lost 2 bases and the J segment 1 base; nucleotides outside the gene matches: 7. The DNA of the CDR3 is TGTGCCAGCAGCTTAATGCTCGGGACAGCGAACACTGAAGCTTTCTTT. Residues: CASSLMLGTANTEAFF.

CDR3 sequence (DNA): TGTGCCAGCAGCTTAAGTCGGGGGTACGAGCAGTACTTC. Protein sequence: CASSLSRGYEQYF. J is TRBJ2-7 and V is TRBV11-2, with D perhaps matching TRBD2 (6 bases). CDR1 and CDR2 from the germline V gene are SGHAT and FQNNGV. Trimming stripped 2 bases from V and 4 bases from J, with 9 bases between. This CDR3 contains 13 residues.

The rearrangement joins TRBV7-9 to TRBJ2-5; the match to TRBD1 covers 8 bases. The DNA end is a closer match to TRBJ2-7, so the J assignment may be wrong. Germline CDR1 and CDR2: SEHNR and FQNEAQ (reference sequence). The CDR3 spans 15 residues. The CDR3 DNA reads TGTGCCAGCAGCGGAGATAGGACAGGGAAGTTCGAGCAGTACTTC. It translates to CASSGDRTGKFEQYF.

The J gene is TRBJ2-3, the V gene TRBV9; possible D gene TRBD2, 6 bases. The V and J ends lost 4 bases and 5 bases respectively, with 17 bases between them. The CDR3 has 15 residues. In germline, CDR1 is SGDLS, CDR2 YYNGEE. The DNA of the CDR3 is TGTGCCAGCAGCATCATGGGACCGCGGGGAGATACGCAGTATTTT. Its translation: CASSIMGPRGDTQYF. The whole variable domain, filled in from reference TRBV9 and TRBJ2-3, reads DSGVTQTPKHLITATGQRVTLRCSPRSGDLSVYWYQQSLDQGLQFLIQYYNGEERAKGNILERFSAQQFPDLHSELNLSSLELGDSALYFCASSIMGPRGDTQYFGPGTRLTVL.

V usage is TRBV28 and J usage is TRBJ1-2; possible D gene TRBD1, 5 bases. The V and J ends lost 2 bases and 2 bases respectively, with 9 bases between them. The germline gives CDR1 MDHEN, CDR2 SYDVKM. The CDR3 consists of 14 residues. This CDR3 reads CASSLGHSNYGYTF. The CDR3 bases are TGTGCCAGCAGTTTAGGACACTCAAACTATGGCTACACCTTC.

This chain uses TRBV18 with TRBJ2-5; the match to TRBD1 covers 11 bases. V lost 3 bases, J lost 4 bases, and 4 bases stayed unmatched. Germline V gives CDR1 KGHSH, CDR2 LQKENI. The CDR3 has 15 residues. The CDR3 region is CASSPGTGGRETQYF. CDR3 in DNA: TGTGCCAGCTCACCCGGGACAGGGGGAAGAGAGACCCAGTACTTC.

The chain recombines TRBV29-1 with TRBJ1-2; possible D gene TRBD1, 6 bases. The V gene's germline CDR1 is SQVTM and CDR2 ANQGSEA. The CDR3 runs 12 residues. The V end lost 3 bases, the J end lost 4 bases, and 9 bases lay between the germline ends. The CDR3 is CSVEDSSYGYTF. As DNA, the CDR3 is TGCAGCGTTGAGGACAGCTCCTATGGCTACACCTTC.

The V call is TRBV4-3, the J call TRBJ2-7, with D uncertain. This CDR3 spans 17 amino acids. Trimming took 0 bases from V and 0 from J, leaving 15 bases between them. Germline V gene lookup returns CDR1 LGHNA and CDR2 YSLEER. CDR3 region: CASSQDWRRRFSYEQYF. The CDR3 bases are TGCGCCAGCAGCCAAGATTGGCGCAGGCGATTCTCCTACGAGCAGTACTTC.

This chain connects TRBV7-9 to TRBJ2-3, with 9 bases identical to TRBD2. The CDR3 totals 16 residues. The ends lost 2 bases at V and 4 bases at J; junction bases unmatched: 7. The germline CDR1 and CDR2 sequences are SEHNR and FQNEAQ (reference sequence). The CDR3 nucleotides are TGTGCCAGCAGCTTATGGAGCGGGGGGCCCCCAGATACGCAGTATTTT. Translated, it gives CASSLWSGGPPDTQYF. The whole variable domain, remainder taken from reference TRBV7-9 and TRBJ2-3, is DTGVSQNPRHKITKRGQNVTFRCDPISEHNRLYWYRQTLGQGPEFLTYFQNEAQLEKSRLLSDRFSAERPKGSFSTLEIQRTEQGDSAMYLCASSLWSGGPPDTQYFGPGTRLTVL.

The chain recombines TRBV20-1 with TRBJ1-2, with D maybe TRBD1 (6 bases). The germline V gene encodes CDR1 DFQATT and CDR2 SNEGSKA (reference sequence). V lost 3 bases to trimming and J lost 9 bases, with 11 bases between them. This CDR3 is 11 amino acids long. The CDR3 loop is CSASRTASYTF. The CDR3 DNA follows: TGCAGTGCTAGTAGGACAGCAAGCTACACCTTC.

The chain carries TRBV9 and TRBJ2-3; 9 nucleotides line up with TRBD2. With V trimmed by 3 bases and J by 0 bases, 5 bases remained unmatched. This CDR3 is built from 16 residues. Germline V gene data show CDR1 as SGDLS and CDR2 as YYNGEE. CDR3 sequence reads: CASSALTSGSTDTQYF. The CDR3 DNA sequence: TGTGCCAGCAGCGCCTTAACTAGCGGGAGCACAGATACGCAGTATTTT. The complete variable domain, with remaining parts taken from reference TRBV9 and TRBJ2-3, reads DSGVTQTPKHLITATGQRVTLRCSPRSGDLSVYWYQQSLDQGLQFLIQYYNGEERAKGNILERFSAQQFPDLHSELNLSSLELGDSALYFCASSALTSGSTDTQYFGPGTRLTVL.

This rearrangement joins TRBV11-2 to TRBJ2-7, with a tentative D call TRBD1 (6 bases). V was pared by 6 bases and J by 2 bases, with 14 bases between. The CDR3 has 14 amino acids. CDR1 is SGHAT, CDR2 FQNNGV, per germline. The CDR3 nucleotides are TGTGCCAGCAGTAGAAGACAGGCTCCCTACGAGCAGTACTTC. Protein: CASSRRQAPYEQYF.

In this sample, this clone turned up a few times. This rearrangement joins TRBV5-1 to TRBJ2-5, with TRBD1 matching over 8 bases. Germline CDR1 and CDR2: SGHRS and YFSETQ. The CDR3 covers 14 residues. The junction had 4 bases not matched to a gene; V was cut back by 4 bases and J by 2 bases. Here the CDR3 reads CASSTWDRQETQYF. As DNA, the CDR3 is TGCGCCAGCAGCACATGGGACAGGCAAGAGACCCAGTACTTC. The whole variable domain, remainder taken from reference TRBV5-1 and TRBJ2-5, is KAGVTQTPRYLIKTRGQQVTLSCSPISGHRSVSWYQQTPGQGLQFLFEYFSETQRNKGNFPGRFSGRQFSNSRSEMNVSTLELGDSALYLCASSTWDRQETQYFGPGTRLLVL.

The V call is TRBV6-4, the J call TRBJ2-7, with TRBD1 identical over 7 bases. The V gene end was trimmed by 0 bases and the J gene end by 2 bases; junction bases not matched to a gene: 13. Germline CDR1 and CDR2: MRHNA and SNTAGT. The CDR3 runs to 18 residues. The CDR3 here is CASSDSTGKRNGPYEQYF. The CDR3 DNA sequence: TGTGCCAGCAGTGACTCGACAGGGAAGAGAAATGGCCCCTACGAGCAGTACTTC.